This T cell receptor (beta chain) was profiled in a study of blood T cell repertoires in COVID-19. Study information: Material from acute and convalescent COVID-19 was sourced from the United States, Italy and Spain. Sample material is recorded as cDNA or gDNA derived from T cells, B-cell-depleted T cells, or PBMCs.

Original handling: Scientists estimated how many nucleated cells there were by amplifying reference gene primers. Measured with immunoSEQ multiplex PCR; TCRdb has only the in-frame clones, and not every one. V and J calls and clone size are given by that table; D and trimming were obtained from the DNA. There are 150,000 or so clones in the sample; roughly 83% occur only once, and 25% to 30% lies in the top ten. Germline loops: CDR1 LGHDT, CDR2 YNNKEL (reference sequence). The trim removed 4 bases at V and 0 bases at J, leaving 3 bases unmatched. The CDR3 is 15 amino acids. The chain is built from TRBV3-1 (or the pseudogene TRBV3-2) and TRBJ2-3; 8 bases align to TRBD2. The clonotype was recovered from a woman aged 55-69 years with acute or convalescent COVID-19. Sequencing was done on a sample of peripheral blood. The CDR3 sequence: CASSPLAGSTDTQYF. CDR3 in DNA: TGTGCCAGCAGCCCCTTAGCGGGGAGCACAGATACGCAGTATTTT.